The 17 T cell receptor beta chains listed next were all sequenced from one sample in a study of response to subunit inactivated influenza vaccine. TCRdb ran MiXCR on the RT-PCR reads and lists one entry per CDR3 protein. Of a few hundred thousand distinct CDR3 sequences listed, about 20% are singletons. Sequenced here: PBMCs from blood, sampled about 20 months after vaccination. The receptors originated from a man between 50 and 69 years old who received an inactivated influenza vaccine.

Written as DNA, the CDR3 is TGTGCCAGCAGCAAAGGCGGGGACAGGAAAAACACTGAAGCTTTCTTT. Translated: CASSKGGDRKNTEAFF. This rearrangement joins TRBV21-1 to TRBJ1-1; the table's D call TRBD1 went unverified against the DNA. TRBV21-1 is given as a pseudogene. The CDR3 is 16 residues long.

The chain uses TRBV20-1 and TRBJ1-5; TRBD1 matches 8 bases. Germline values: CDR1 DFQATT, CDR2 SNEGSKA (reference sequence). The CDR3 is 16 amino acids. Unmatched junction bases numbered 5, after V lost 1 base and J lost 0 bases. DNA of the CDR3: TGCAGTGCTAGAGCGGCGACAGGGGTTAGCAATCAGCCCCAGCATTTT. It specifies CSARAATGVSNQPQHF.

This clonotype came up many times. The chain recombines TRBV6-2 or TRBV6-3 with TRBJ1-5; a weak D match, TRBD1 (5 bases). The CDR3 sequence is 15 residues long. Germline V gene sequence: CDR1 MNHEY, CDR2 SVGEGT. V gave up 5 bases and J gave up 7 bases, with 18 bases separating them. The CDR3 reads CASSTYRTVGQPQHF. The CDR3 DNA is TGTGCCAGCAGTACCTACAGGACGGTGGGGCAGCCCCAGCATTTT.

This clonotype was found a few times. This chain links TRBV21-1 with TRBJ2-7; TRBD1, the table's D call, lacks a check against the DNA. TRBV21-1 is a known pseudogene. The length of the CDR3 is 15 residues. The DNA of the CDR3 is TGTGCCAGCAGCAAAGAGGTAGTGAGGGGGATGTGGCAGTACTTC. Its translation: CASSKEVVRGMWQYF.

V usage is TRBV7-6 and J usage is TRBJ2-7; D is undetermined. The CDR3 is made up of 12 amino acids. Between the trimmed V and J ends, which lost 8 bases and 7 bases, there was a span of 15 bases. Per germline, CDR1 SGHVS and CDR2 FNYEAQ. CDR3 DNA sequence: TGTGCCAGCGATCCGAGACTTGTGGAGCAGTACTTC. It translates to CASDPRLVEQYF.

This clonotype was seen repeatedly, ten times or more. The V and J genes are TRBV28 and TRBJ2-7; TRBD2 matches 10 bases. CDR1 is MDHEN and CDR2 is SYDVKM in the germline V gene. Trimming took 8 bases from V and 4 from J; bases not matched to a gene: 5. There are 13 residues in the CDR3. CDR3 protein: CASLTSGTYEQYF. The CDR3 coding sequence is TGTGCCAGCCTTACTAGCGGGACATACGAGCAGTACTTC.

This clonotype was seen only a few times. V is TRBV6-6 and J is TRBJ1-1; D gene uncertain. The V end was cut by 2 bases, the J end by 11 bases, with 12 bases between. Germline V gene sequence: CDR1 MNHNY, CDR2 SVGAGI (reference sequence). The CDR3 spans 12 residues. For the CDR3, the DNA is TGTGCCAGCAGTTACCGAACTGGAGGCGCTTTCTTT. Its protein product is CASSYRTGGAFF.

A few counts support this clonotype. This sequence joins TRBV10-3 and TRBJ2-7; D is unresolved. V was shortened by 1 base and J by 0 bases, with 1 base between the two germline ends. The germline gives CDR1 ENHRY, CDR2 SYGVKD. CDR3 size: 12 residues. The CDR3 bases are TGTGCCATCAGTGAGTTCTCCTACGAGCAGTACTTC. As protein: CAISEFSYEQYF.

This chain connects TRBV27 to TRBJ2-7, with 7 bases that match TRBD1. With V trimmed by 3 bases and J by 3 bases, 11 bases remained unmatched. Germline lookup yields CDR1 MNHEY and CDR2 SMNVEV (reference sequence). CDR3 length: 16 amino acids. CDR3 residues: CASSLGAAGGFYEQYF. CDR3 sequence (DNA): TGTGCCAGCAGTTTGGGGGCGGCAGGGGGATTCTACGAGCAGTACTTC.

The genes are TRBV20-1 and TRBJ2-7, with D perhaps TRBD1 (7 bases). The CDR3 spans 15 residues. V was shortened by 3 bases and J by 4 bases, with 19 bases between the two germline ends. CDR1 and CDR2 from the germline V gene are DFQATT and SNEGSKA (reference sequence). The CDR3 coding sequence is TGCAGTGCTAGGGTCTCGGGTCAGGGGGGATACGAGCAGTACTTC. Translated: CSARVSGQGGYEQYF.

This clonotype has a count of ten or more. The V and J genes are TRBV28 and TRBJ2-3; 9 bases map to TRBD2. Losses at the gene ends were 1 base for V and 0 bases for J; bases not matched to a gene: 5. The CDR3 extends over 17 amino acids. The germline gives CDR1 MDHEN, CDR2 SYDVKM. The CDR3 DNA follows: TGTGCCAGCAGTTTATCCCTAGCGGGAACTAGCACAGATACGCAGTATTTT. Its protein product is CASSLSLAGTSTDTQYF.

The chain carries TRBV24-1 and TRBJ2-7, with 7 bases identical to TRBD1. Germline CDR1 KGHDR, CDR2 SFDVKD. Losses at the gene ends were 4 bases for V and 7 bases for J; bases not matched to a gene: 6. The CDR3 totals 13 residues. Here the CDR3 DNA reads TGTGCCACCAGTGACTTCGCAGGGGGTGAGCAGTACTTC. Protein sequence: CATSDFAGGEQYF.

This clonotype was seen more than once but under ten times. The chain has TRBV28 and TRBJ1-2, with 10 bases aligning to TRBD1. The CDR3 runs 13 residues. In germline, CDR1 is MDHEN, CDR2 SYDVKM. V lost 5 bases, J lost 8 bases, and 5 bases stayed unmatched. This CDR3 reads CASSTGTGVGYTF. The CDR3 DNA reads TGTGCCAGCAGTACCGGGACAGGGGTCGGCTACACCTTC.

The V and J genes are TRBV12-3 or TRBV12-4 and TRBJ2-3, with D possibly being TRBD1 (6 bases). The length of the CDR3 is 14 residues. V was cut by 5 bases and J by 5 bases, with 14 bases left in between. The CDR3 region has the DNA TGTGCCAGCAGTGACATCCGGGACAAAGATACGCAGTATTTT. Its protein is CASSDIRDKDTQYF.

This clonotype was counted at least ten times. The chain combines TRBV12-3 or TRBV12-4 with TRBJ1-3, with TRBD1 matching 7 bases. The CDR3 is 13 amino acids. J gave up 12 bases and V 6 bases, and 11 bases lay outside the gene matches. CDR3 bases: TGTGCCAGCAGCCTGACAGGGACTAGTAACATATATTTT. Protein: CASSLTGTSNIYF.

This chain links TRBV6-1 with TRBJ1-5; no reliable D call. CDR1 and CDR2 (germline): MNHNS, SASEGT. The CDR3 consists of 14 residues. V dropped 0 bases and J dropped 10 bases, with 13 bases sitting between them. This CDR3 reads CASSEAGVGRPQHF. CDR3 DNA sequence: TGTGCCAGCAGTGAAGCTGGTGTGGGGAGACCCCAGCATTTT.

The chain uses TRBV7-9 and TRBJ1-1; D perhaps matches TRBD1 (6 bases). From germline, CDR1 is SEHNR and CDR2 FQNEAQ (reference sequence). The CDR3 sequence is 15 residues long. The V end was cut by 1 base, the J end by 3 bases, with 12 bases between. The CDR3 is CASSLDLGADTEAFF. For the CDR3, the DNA is TGTGCCAGCAGCTTAGATTTGGGGGCGGACACTGAAGCTTTCTTT.